Each of the 9 T cell receptor beta chains below was sequenced from the same sample in a study of T cells expressing NK-cell markers. Using the 5' RACE reads, TCRdb records one entry per CDR3 protein without DNA. This repertoire includes approximately 460,000 distinct CDR3 sequences. Material for sequencing was blood T cells: a sorted CD56 or NKG2C T cell subset, CD4+ or CD8+ T cells, or bulk PBMC T cells (not recorded which). All receptors come from a woman between 18 and 75 years old in good health.

The chain carries TRBV5-1 and TRBJ2-3; TCRdb names TRBD1, which stays unverified in the absence of DNA. The CDR3 runs to 16 residues. The germline CDR1 and CDR2 sequences are SGHRS and YFSETQ. CDR3 protein: CASSSGQGPRTDTQYF.

The rearrangement uses TRBV5-6 and TRBJ1-6. Germline V gene sequence: CDR1 SGHDT, CDR2 YYEEEE. CDR3 size: 14 residues. The CDR3 region is CASRYAGNNSPLHF.

The chain carries TRBV25-1 and TRBJ2-2; TCRdb lists TRBD1, though no DNA is available to test this call. The germline V gene has CDR1 MGHDK and CDR2 SYGVNS. The CDR3 contains 14 residues. The CDR3 loop reads CATSGDQNTGELFF.

This chain uses TRBV5-1 with TRBJ1-6; TCRdb's D call, TRBD1, is unchecked because there is no DNA. The CDR3 length is 16 residues. Germline V gene sequence: CDR1 SGHRS, CDR2 YFSETQ. CDR3 region: CASSFTGAGRNSPLHF.

V gene TRBV29-1 combines with J gene TRBJ1-1; there is no DNA to check the TCRdb D call of TRBD1. CDR1 is SQVTM, CDR2 ANQGSEA, per germline. The CDR3 has 14 amino acids. The CDR3 loop is CSAGTPGGGTEAFF.

The chain recombines TRBV12-3 or TRBV12-4 with TRBJ2-7; TCRdb gives TRBD2 as the D gene, but with no DNA this cannot be confirmed. The CDR3 is 16 amino acids. CDR3 sequence reads: CASSSPLAGGPGEQYF.

The rearrangement uses TRBV29-1 and TRBJ2-5; TCRdb designates TRBD1, a call that cannot be tested without DNA. This CDR3 has 13 residues. The germline V gene encodes CDR1 SQVTM and CDR2 ANQGSEA. CDR3 sequence: CSVLLGPQETQYF.

The chain links TRBV19 to TRBJ2-7. The germline gives CDR1 LNHDA, CDR2 SQIVND (reference sequence). This CDR3 has 14 residues. The CDR3 is CASSIQGSSYEQYF.

The chain has TRBV15 and TRBJ1-1. Germline V gene sequence: CDR1 LNHNV, CDR2 YYDKDF (reference sequence). The CDR3 covers 15 residues. The CDR3 loop reads CATSRDHLLNTEAFF.